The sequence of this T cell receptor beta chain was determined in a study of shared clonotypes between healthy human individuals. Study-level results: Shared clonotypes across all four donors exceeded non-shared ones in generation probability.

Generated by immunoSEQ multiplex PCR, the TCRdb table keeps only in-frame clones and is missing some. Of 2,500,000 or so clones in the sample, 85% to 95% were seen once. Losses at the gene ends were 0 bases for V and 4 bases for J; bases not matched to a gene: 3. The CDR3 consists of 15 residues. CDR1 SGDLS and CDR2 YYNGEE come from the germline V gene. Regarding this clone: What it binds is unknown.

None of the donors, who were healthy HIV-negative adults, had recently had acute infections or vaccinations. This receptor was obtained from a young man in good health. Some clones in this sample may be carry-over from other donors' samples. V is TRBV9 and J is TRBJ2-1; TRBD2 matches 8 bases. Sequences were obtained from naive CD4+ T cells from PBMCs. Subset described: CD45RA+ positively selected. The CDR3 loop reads CASSVAPSGYNEQFF. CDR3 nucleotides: TGTGCCAGCAGCGTAGCTCCTAGCGGGTACAATGAGCAGTTCTTC.